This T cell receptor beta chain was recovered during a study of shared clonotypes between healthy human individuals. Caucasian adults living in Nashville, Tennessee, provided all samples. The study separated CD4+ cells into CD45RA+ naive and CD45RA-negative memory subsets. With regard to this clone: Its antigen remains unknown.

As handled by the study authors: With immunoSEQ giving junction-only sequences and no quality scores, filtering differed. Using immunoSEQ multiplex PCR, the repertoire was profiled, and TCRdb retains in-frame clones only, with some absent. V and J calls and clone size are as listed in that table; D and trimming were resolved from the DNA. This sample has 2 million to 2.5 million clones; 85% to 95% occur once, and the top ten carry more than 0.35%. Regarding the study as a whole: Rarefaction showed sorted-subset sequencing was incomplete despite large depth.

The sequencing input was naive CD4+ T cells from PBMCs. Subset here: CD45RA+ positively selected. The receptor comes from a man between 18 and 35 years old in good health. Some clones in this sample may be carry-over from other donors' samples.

The DNA of the CDR3 is TGCAGCGTTGGCCCTTCTGTGAGCTCCTACAATGAGCAGTTCTTC. Translation: CSVGPSVSSYNEQFF. The rearrangement uses TRBV29-1 and TRBJ2-1, with D unclear. The CDR3 covers 15 residues. Germline V gene sequence: CDR1 SQVTM, CDR2 ANQGSEA. The germline V and J ends were trimmed by 4 bases and 0 bases, with 13 bases remaining between them.